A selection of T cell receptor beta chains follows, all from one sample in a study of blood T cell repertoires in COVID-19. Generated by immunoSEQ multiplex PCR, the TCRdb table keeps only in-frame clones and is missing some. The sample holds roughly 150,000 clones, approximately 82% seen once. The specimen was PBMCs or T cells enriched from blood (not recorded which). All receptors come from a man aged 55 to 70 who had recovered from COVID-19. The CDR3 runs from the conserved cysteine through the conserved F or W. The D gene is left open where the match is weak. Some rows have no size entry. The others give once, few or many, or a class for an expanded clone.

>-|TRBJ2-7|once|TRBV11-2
TGTGCCAGCAGCTTAATAGCGAACGAGCAGTACTTC
CASSLIANEQYF
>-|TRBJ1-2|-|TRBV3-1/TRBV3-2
TGTGCCAGCAGCCAAGTCGGGAGCTATGGCTACACCTTC
CASSQVGSYGYTF
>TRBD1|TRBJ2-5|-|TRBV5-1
TGCGCCAGCAGCCCAGGGACAGCGGCCTCGGAGACCCAGTACTTC
CASSPGTAASETQYF
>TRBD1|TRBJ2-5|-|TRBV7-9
TGTGCCAGCAGCGAGGGGGCTTACCAAGAGACCCAGTACTTC
CASSEGAYQETQYF
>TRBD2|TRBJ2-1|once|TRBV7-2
TGTGCCAGCAGCTTAGCGGGCGGGGGGGTAGTTTTTGAGCAGTTCTTC
CASSLAGGGVVFEQFF
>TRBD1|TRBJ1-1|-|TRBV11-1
TGTGCCAGCAGCTTAGGGACAGGGGGCACGGTGAAAGGCGCTTTCTTT
CASSLGTGGTVKGAFF
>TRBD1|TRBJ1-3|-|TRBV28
TGTGCCAGCAGTTTAGACCTATACCGGGACAGCTCTGGAAACACCATATATTTT
CASSLDLYRDSSGNTIYF
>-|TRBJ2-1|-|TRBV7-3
TGTGCCAGCAGCGGAGAGGGAAAGCTAGTAGTCCCCTACAATGAGCAGTTCTTC
CASSGEGKLVVPYNEQFF
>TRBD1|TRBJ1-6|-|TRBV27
TGTGCCAGCAGTTCGGGACAGCTAAATTCACCCCTCCACTTT
CASSSGQLNSPLHF
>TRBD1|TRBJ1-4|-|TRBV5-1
TGCGCCAGCAGCTCCCGACAGGGAGGTGAAAAACTGTTTTTT
CASSSRQGGEKLFF
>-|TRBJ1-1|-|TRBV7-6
TGTGCCAGCAGCGCCCGGGGGGGGGCTGAAGCTTTCTTT
CASSARGGAEAFF
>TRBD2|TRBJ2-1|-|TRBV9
TGTGCCAGCAGCTCCACTAGCGTCTACAATGAGCAGTTCTTC
CASSSTSVYNEQFF
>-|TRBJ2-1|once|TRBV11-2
TGTGCCAGCAGCTTAGTCCAGGGGCCTTACAATGAGCAGTTCTTC
CASSLVQGPYNEQFF
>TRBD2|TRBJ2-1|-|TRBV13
TGTGCCAGCAGCCTTCCTAGACGGGGAGGGTACAATGAGCAGTTCTTC
CASSLPRRGGYNEQFF
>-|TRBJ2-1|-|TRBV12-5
TGTGCTAGTGGTTCGTATACAGGGAGATTCGTCAATGAGCAGTTCTTC
CASGSYTGRFVNEQFF
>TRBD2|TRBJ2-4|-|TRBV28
TGTGCCAGCAGTCCCTCCCCGTGGACTAGCGGGATTGGGGACATTCAGTACTTC
CASSPSPWTSGIGDIQYF
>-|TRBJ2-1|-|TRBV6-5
TGTGCCAGCGGAGGACTCAATGAGCAGTTCTTC
CASGGLNEQFF
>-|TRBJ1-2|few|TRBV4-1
TGCGCCAGCAGCCGTCCAGGGAACTATGGCTACACCTTC
CASSRPGNYGYTF
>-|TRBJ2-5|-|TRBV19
TGTGCCAGTAGTCCTGAGGAGACCCAGTACTTC
CASSPEETQYF
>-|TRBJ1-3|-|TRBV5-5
TGTGCCAGCAGGATGCAGGTCGGAAACACCATATATTTT
CASRMQVGNTIYF
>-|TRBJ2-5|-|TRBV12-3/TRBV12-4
TGTGCCAGCAGTTTTGGGGGCGAAGAGACCCAGTACTTC
CASSFGGEETQYF
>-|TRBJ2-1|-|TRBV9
TGTGCCAGCAGCGTAGCCGGGGAGCCCTACAATGAGCAGTTCTTC
CASSVAGEPYNEQFF
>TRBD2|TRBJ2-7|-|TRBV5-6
TGTGCCAGCAGACCGGGACTAGCGGGCTCCTACGAGCAGTACTTC
CASRPGLAGSYEQYF
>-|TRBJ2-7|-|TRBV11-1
TGTGCCAGCAGCCGACCGGGGGTCGGGGAGCAGTACTTC
CASSRPGVGEQYF
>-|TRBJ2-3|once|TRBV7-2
TGTGCCAGCAGCTTTTCCCGGGACACAGATACGCAGTATTTT
CASSFSRDTDTQYF
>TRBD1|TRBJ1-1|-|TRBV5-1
TGCGCCAGCAGCTTCGGACAGGGGGACACTGAAGCTTTCTTT
CASSFGQGDTEAFF
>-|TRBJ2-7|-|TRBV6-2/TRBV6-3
TGTGCCAGCAGTTACGGGCCCTCCTACGAGCAGTACTTC
CASSYGPSYEQYF
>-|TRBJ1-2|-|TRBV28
TGTGCCAGTGGTGGGGGGGCTAGTTATGGCTACACCTTC
CASGGGASYGYTF
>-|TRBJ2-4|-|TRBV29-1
TGCAGCGTTGCCCCGGGAGCCAAAAACATTCAGTACTTC
CSVAPGAKNIQYF
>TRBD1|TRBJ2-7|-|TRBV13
TGTGCCAGCAGCACCCTACAGGGGGGTGCCTACGAGCAGTACTTC
CASSTLQGGAYEQYF
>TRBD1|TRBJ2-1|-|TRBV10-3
TGTGCCATCAGAAACCGGGACAGCTACAATGAGCAGTTCTTC
CAIRNRDSYNEQFF
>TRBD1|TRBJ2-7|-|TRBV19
TGTGCCAGTAGTTTCCGGGGACAGGGGGCCGAGCAGTACTTC
CASSFRGQGAEQYF
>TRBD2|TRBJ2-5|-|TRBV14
TGTGCCAGCAGCCAAGGGCTAGCGGGAGTAGAGACCCAGTACTTC
CASSQGLAGVETQYF
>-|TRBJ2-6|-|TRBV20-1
TGCAGTGCTAGTACCCCGGGACATTTCTCTGGGGCCAACGTCCTGACTTTC
CSASTPGHFSGANVLTF
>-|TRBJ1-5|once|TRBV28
TGTGCCAGCAGTGGGGGCGCTTATAGCAATCAGCCCCAGCATTTT
CASSGGAYSNQPQHF
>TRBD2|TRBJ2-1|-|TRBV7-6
TGTGCCAGCAGCTTTTGGGCGGGGGCCTACAATGAGCAGTTCTTC
CASSFWAGAYNEQFF
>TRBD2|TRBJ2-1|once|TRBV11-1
TGTGCCAGCAGCTCCAGGACTAGCGGACTAAACAATGAGCAGTTCTTC
CASSSRTSGLNNEQFF
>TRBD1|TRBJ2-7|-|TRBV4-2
TGTGCCAGCAGCCCGGGACAGGGGCTCTACGAGCAGTACTTC
CASSPGQGLYEQYF
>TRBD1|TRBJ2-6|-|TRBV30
TGTGCCTGGGACAGGGTTCCCTCTGGGGCCAACGTCCTGACTTTC
CAWDRVPSGANVLTF
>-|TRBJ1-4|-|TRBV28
TGTGCCAGCAGCCCCCGGTCAGGGCTAGGAGAAAAACTGTTTTTT
CASSPRSGLGEKLFF
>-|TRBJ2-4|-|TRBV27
TGTGCCAGCAGTTTACGCCAGGGTGCGGACATTCAGTACTTC
CASSLRQGADIQYF
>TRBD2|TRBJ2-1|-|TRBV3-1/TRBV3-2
TGTGCCAGCAGCCAAGGGCTCCGGGGGGGCAGTTCAGGGTTCTACAATGAGCAGTTCTTC
CASSQGLRGGSSGFYNEQFF
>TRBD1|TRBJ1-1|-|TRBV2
TGTGCCAGCAGTGAACAGGGGGCCGGGAACACTGAAGCTTTCTTT
CASSEQGAGNTEAFF
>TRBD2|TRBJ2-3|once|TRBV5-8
TGTGCCAGCAGCTTGGGGCTGCGGGAGTTGACAGATACGCAGTATTTT
CASSLGLRELTDTQYF